This T cell receptor (beta chain) emerged from a study of T cell clonality in common variable immunodeficiency. This clone was detected many times. Clones were read by immunoSEQ multiplex PCR, and TCRdb kept only the in-frame ones, dropping some. Sampling found some 28,000 clones, none seen once. Sequenced input: peripheral blood mononuclear cells. This TCR was sampled from a person aged 18-70 years in good health.

The DNA read from the CDR3 is TGTGCCAGCAGGAACCTAAAGTCGAGTTACGAG. Protein product: CASRNLKSSYE. In full, the CDR3 is CASRNLKSSYEQYF. The chain has TRBV28 and TRBJ2-7, with unresolved D. Read coverage stops 3 residues before the CDR3 terminus; the germline J gene supplies the remainder. Per germline, CDR1 MDHEN and CDR2 SYDVKM. There are 14 residues in the CDR3. Between the trimmed V and J ends, which lost 6 bases and 4 bases, there was a span of 16 bases.